A single T cell receptor beta chain is shown here with its context. The germline V gene has CDR1 SGHTA and CDR2 FQGNSA. The length of the CDR3 is 15 residues. Deletions cut 5 bases from V and 1 base from J, with 12 bases between. This specimen comes from a study of blood T cell repertoires in COVID-19. The overall study: Acute and convalescent COVID-19 samples came from the United States, Italy and Spain. T cells, B-cell-depleted T cells, or PBMCs supplied cDNA or gDNA.

Profiling relied on immunoSEQ multiplex PCR, and the TCRdb table lists in-frame clones only, not all of them. The top ten clones hold 10% to 15% of a sample with 400,000 to 450,000 clones, roughly 88% of them seen once. Patients at the Seattle site were enrolled during active infection and followed longitudinally. The receptor's source is a woman aged 50 to 60 with COVID-19, enrolled during active disease. The chain employs TRBV7-2 and TRBJ2-1; D possibly corresponds to TRBD1 (5 bases). The material sequenced was peripheral blood. The CDR3 DNA follows: TGTGCCAGCAGCGCGTCTGACAGTTCCTACAATGAGCAGTTCTTC. Its translation: CASSASDSSYNEQFF.